The 22 T cell receptor beta chains below were found in one sample sequenced in a study of blood T cell repertoires in COVID-19. Some clones are missing from TCRdb's copy, which holds only in-frame ones; the method was immunoSEQ multiplex PCR. This table has around 46,000 clones, over 75% appearing once. The sequenced sample was peripheral blood. The receptor source for this set is a human donor in a cohort sampled during active COVID-19.

The chain employs TRBV7-9 and TRBJ1-6; the D is unclear. Germline CDR1 and CDR2: SEHNR and FQNEAQ (reference sequence). The V gene lost 5 bases and the J gene lost 11 bases, with 10 bases spanning the gap. The CDR3 length is 12 residues. As DNA, the CDR3 is TGTGCCAGCAGCCTCGGTGTGGCACCCCTCCACTTT. Translating gives CASSLGVAPLHF.

J is TRBJ2-5 and V is TRBV6-5; maybe TRBD2 (7 bases). V was pared by 5 bases and J by 3 bases, with 13 bases between. The CDR3 sequence is 14 residues long. Germline-derived CDR1 and CDR2 are MNHEY and SVGAGI. The CDR3 here is CASSIQGGEETQYF. CDR3 sequence (DNA): TGTGCCAGCAGTATACAGGGAGGGGAAGAGACCCAGTACTTC.

The chain carries TRBV19 and TRBJ2-6, with 7 bases lining up with TRBD2. V lost 6 bases and J lost 0; bases outside the gene matches: 5. The CDR3 has 16 amino acids. CDR1 is LNHDA and CDR2 is SQIVND in the germline V gene (reference sequence). CDR3 in amino acids: CASRTSGISGANVLTF. In DNA form, the CDR3 reads TGTGCCAGTAGGACCAGCGGGATCTCTGGGGCCAACGTCCTGACTTTC.

The chain recombines TRBV19 with TRBJ1-5; D remains ambiguous. V lost 6 bases and J lost 11, with 17 bases in between. The CDR3 sequence is 13 residues long. Germline V gene lookup returns CDR1 LNHDA and CDR2 SQIVND (reference sequence). The CDR3 region has the DNA TGTGCCAGTAGCGGGCAATTGGAGGGTACCCAGCATTTT. Its translation is CASSGQLEGTQHF.

This chain joins TRBV18 and TRBJ2-7; maybe TRBD2 (6 bases). The CDR3 has 14 amino acids. Germline loops: CDR1 KGHSH, CDR2 LQKENI. The V end lost 3 bases, the J end lost 2 bases, and 11 bases lay between the germline ends. The CDR3 DNA reads as TGTGCCAGCTCACCGGAGGGGATGACCTACGAGCAGTACTTC. This translates into CASSPEGMTYEQYF. The variable domain in full, completed from reference TRBV18 and TRBJ2-7, reads NAGVMQNPRHLVRRRGQEARLRCSPMKGHSHVYWYRQLPEEGLKFMVYLQKENIIDESGMPKERFSAEFPKEGPSILRIQQVVRGDSAAYFCASSPEGMTYEQYFGPGTRLTVT.

The rearrangement links TRBV4-2 to TRBJ1-5, with 7 positions matching TRBD1. Unmatched junction bases numbered 0, after V lost 1 base and J lost 6 bases. This CDR3 is built from 13 residues. In germline, CDR1 is LGHNA, CDR2 YNFKEQ. CDR3 coding DNA: TGTGCCAGCAGCCAAGGACAGGGTCAGCCCCAGCATTTT. Translating it yields CASSQGQGQPQHF.

The V and J genes are TRBV18 and TRBJ2-7, with 10 bases matching TRBD1. This CDR3 contains 18 residues. After removal of 4 bases from V and 2 bases from J, the junction contained 14 bases not matched to a gene. Looked up from germline, CDR1 is KGHSH and CDR2 is LQKENI. CDR3 DNA sequence: TGTGCCAGCTCACGGGAGCCCGGGACAGGGGAGTCCCCCTACGAGCAGTACTTC. The encoded protein is CASSREPGTGESPYEQYF.

This clone was found once. This chain's CDR3 is CASSQEGTGGTEAFF. Here the CDR3 DNA reads TGCGCCAGCAGCCAAGAGGGAACAGGGGGCACTGAAGCTTTCTTT. The rearrangement joins TRBV4-3 to TRBJ1-1; TRBD1 matches 8 bases. Germline CDR1 is LGHNA and CDR2 is YSLEER. V lost 0 bases, J lost 4 bases, and 4 bases stayed unmatched. The CDR3 has 15 amino acids.

On this clone itself: In the same sample, other DNA sequences code for this CDR3. J is TRBJ2-3 and V is TRBV7-3; D is ambiguous. CDR1 and CDR2 (germline): SGHTA, FQGTGA. The CDR3 contains 14 residues. Trimming took 6 bases from V and 0 from J, leaving 10 bases between them. CDR3 residues: CASSRGQSTDTQYF. CDR3 DNA: TGTGCCAGCAGTCGCGGCCAGAGCACAGATACGCAGTATTTT.

The rearrangement links TRBV19 to TRBJ2-7, with 8 positions matching TRBD1. Unmatched junction bases numbered 4, after V lost 3 bases and J lost 0 bases. Germline loops: CDR1 LNHDA, CDR2 SQIVND (reference sequence). The CDR3 is 15 amino acids. The CDR3 DNA sequence: TGTGCCAGTAGTATCGGGACAGGCTACTCCTACGAGCAGTACTTC. Encoded protein: CASSIGTGYSYEQYF.

The chain employs TRBV19 and TRBJ1-1, with TRBD1 identical over 8 bases. The trim removed 4 bases at V and 2 bases at J, leaving 9 bases unmatched. The CDR3 is made up of 16 amino acids. Germline V CDR1 and CDR2: LNHDA, SQIVND (reference sequence). This chain's CDR3 is CASSNGQGRENTEAFF. Here the CDR3 DNA reads TGTGCCAGTAGTAACGGACAGGGAAGAGAAAACACTGAAGCTTTCTTT.

In its sample, this clone was seen once. The gene calls are TRBV4-3 and TRBJ2-3; weak D call: TRBD2 (6 bases). Trimming stripped 4 bases from V and 2 bases from J, with 13 bases between. The CDR3 has 15 amino acids. CDR1 and CDR2 from the germline V gene are LGHNA and YSLEER. In DNA form, the CDR3 reads TGCGCCAGCAGCCCCGGCGGGACCAACACAGATACGCAGTATTTT. It codes for CASSPGGTNTDTQYF.

In nucleotides, the CDR3 is TGTGCCAGTACCTCACAGGGGGCCTCCGCTGAAGCTTTCTTT. Protein sequence: CASTSQGASAEAFF. The chain combines TRBV19 with TRBJ1-1; 9 positions match TRBD1. There are 14 residues in the CDR3. Germline lookup yields CDR1 LNHDA and CDR2 SQIVND (reference sequence). V was pared by 7 bases and J by 6 bases, with 9 bases of the junction left unmatched.

CDR3 amino acids: CSAGGGRGETQYF. The CDR3 DNA reads TGCAGTGCGGGCGGGGGTCGGGGAGAGACCCAGTACTTC. The V and J genes are TRBV29-1 and TRBJ2-5, with 7 positions matching TRBD2. CDR3 length equals 13 residues. CDR1 SQVTM and CDR2 ANQGSEA come from the germline V gene.

The V call is TRBV4-1, the J call TRBJ2-5; TRBD1 might be the D (5 bases). CDR3 length: 15 amino acids. Trimming cost V 2 bases and J 3 bases, with 13 bases left between them. CDR1 MGHRA and CDR2 YSYEKL come from the germline V gene. The DNA for the CDR3 is TGCGCCAGCAGCCAACGGGTGGGGCCCAAAGAGACCCAGTACTTC. This codes for CASSQRVGPKETQYF.

The chain joins TRBV2 to TRBJ1-5; TRBD1 might be the D (5 bases). The CDR3 contains 15 residues. V lost 6 bases and J 9 bases, leaving 21 bases between the germline ends. Germline CDR1 SNHLY, CDR2 FYNNEI. The chain's CDR3 is CASRGGSAAWWPQHF. The CDR3 DNA reads TGTGCCAGCAGGGGGGGTTCGGCGGCTTGGTGGCCCCAGCATTTT.

The DNA of the CDR3 is TGTGCCACCACCTCCACCCGGGACAGGGGCACGTACGAGCAGTACTTC. As protein: CATTSTRDRGTYEQYF. This rearrangement joins TRBV28 to TRBJ2-7; 10 nucleotides align to TRBD1. The CDR3 contains 16 residues. CDR1 is MDHEN, CDR2 SYDVKM, per germline. Trimming removed 10 bases from V and 4 bases from J; junction bases left unmatched: 16. Using reference TRBV28 and TRBJ2-7 for the parts outside the CDR3, the full variable domain is DVKVTQSSRYLVKRTGEKVFLECVQDMDHENMFWYRQDPGLGLRLIYFSYDVKMKEKGDIPEGYSVSREKKERFSLILESASTNQTSMYLCATTSTRDRGTYEQYFGPGTRLTVT.

The CDR3 DNA follows: TGTGCCAGCAGCCAAGATTTCACAGGGGGCGCGGGGACCCAGTACTTC. Amino acid sequence: CASSQDFTGGAGTQYF. This chain joins TRBV4-2 and TRBJ2-5, with 9 bases aligning to TRBD1. Germline CDR1 reads LGHNA; CDR2 reads YNFKEQ. V lost 0 bases, J lost 7 bases, and 9 bases stayed unmatched. The CDR3 consists of 16 residues.

The gene calls are TRBV28 and TRBJ2-1, with TRBD1 identical over 9 bases. Germline V CDR1 and CDR2: MDHEN, SYDVKM. This CDR3 region has 15 residues. J lost 5 bases, V lost 7 bases, and 9 bases had no gene match. CDR3 coding DNA: TGTGCCAGCACCCGCGCCGGGACAGGGAACAATGAGCAGTTCTTC. It specifies CASTRAGTGNNEQFF. Full variable domain (outside the CDR3, taken from reference TRBV28 and TRBJ2-1): DVKVTQSSRYLVKRTGEKVFLECVQDMDHENMFWYRQDPGLGLRLIYFSYDVKMKEKGDIPEGYSVSREKKERFSLILESASTNQTSMYLCASTRAGTGNNEQFFGPGTRLTVL.

CDR3 protein: CASSYSITSGRQETQYF. In DNA form, the CDR3 reads TGTGCCAGCAGTTACTCGATAACCAGCGGGAGGCAAGAGACCCAGTACTTC. V is TRBV6-2 or TRBV6-3 and J is TRBJ2-5; TRBD2 aligns across 9 bases. This CDR3 comprises 17 residues. Losses at the gene ends were 0 bases for V and 2 bases for J; bases not matched to a gene: 7. The germline V gene has CDR1 MNHEY and CDR2 SVGEGT.

This clone was recorded once. V usage is TRBV12-3 or TRBV12-4 and J usage is TRBJ2-7; D call uncertain. Trimming took off 3 bases at V and 2 bases at J, with 8 bases between the two ends. CDR3 length: 13 residues. CDR3 residues: CASSFSGTYEQYF. CDR3 nucleotide sequence: TGTGCCAGCAGTTTCTCGGGTACCTACGAGCAGTACTTC.

The V gene is TRBV24-1, the J gene TRBJ1-1; 8 nucleotides align to TRBD1. CDR1 is KGHDR, CDR2 SFDVKD, per germline. The CDR3 is 15 amino acids. The V segment lost 7 bases and the J segment 3 bases; nucleotides outside the gene matches: 9. CDR3 bases: TGTGCCACCAGCACCCCGACAGGGGAGGACACTGAAGCTTTCTTT. As protein: CATSTPTGEDTEAFF.